This TCR beta chain appears in the sequencing data of a study of metastatic and nonmetastatic thyroid tumors (dated by TCRdb to the early 2020s). Turning to the overall study: The researchers compared repertoires between peripheral blood samples and tumor or nodule tissue samples from patients with malignant or benign thyroid disease. Overall results and qualifications from the work: In both blood and tumor samples, TCR beta diversity was reported to be significantly higher in malignant tumors than in benign nodules.

This clone came up many times. Its target antigen remains unknown. Qualities for individual bases were not recorded, and no much larger clone is one base off. V lost 3 bases and J lost 8 bases; the stretch between them is 23 bases long. CDR1 SGHVS and CDR2 FQNEAQ are derived from the germline V gene. Inclusive of the bounding cysteine and phenylalanine, the CDR3 is 17 residues long. Only the CDR3 DNA is retained, 51 bases long and in frame from the first base. The library came from PCR. The instrument was an Illumina HiSeq 4000. High-throughput sequencing was used to profile the CDR3 region of the TCR beta-chain in every patient. As for how the authors treated the data: Drawing on CDR3 differences between clinicopathological groups, the researchers built a classifier meant to tell apart patients with distant-metastatic papillary thyroid cancer. The Shannon index was used to measure repertoire diversity, and the Morisita-Horn index was used to measure how similar tumor and blood repertoires were. TCRdb reanalyzed the raw reads on its own, using fastp at Q25 for trimming and MiXCR for clone calling, and kept in-frame beta chains. These V and J calls rely on TCRdb rather than the paper's analysis. For this sample the table gives 12,000 to 15,000 clones, of which just over 25% were detected only once. The top ten clonotypes cover about 10% of the sample.

No patient had received any treatment before thyroid surgery. The study retrospectively analysed patient clinical samples collected from about 2012 to 2018 using T-cell receptor beta sequencing. The clonotype comes from a female donor with papillary thyroid cancer or a benign thyroid nodule (not recorded which). Some clones in this sample may be carry-over from other donors' samples. The chain uses TRBV7-8 and TRBJ2-1, and possibly TRBD2, on 6 matching bases. What was sequenced was tumor tissue. The DNA sequence reads TGTGCCAGCAGCTTGGGGATACCAGCCGGAGGGGTCGATGAGCAGTTCTTC. This codes for CASSLGIPAGGVDEQFF. The variable domain in full, with residues beyond the CDR3 obtained from the reference TRBV7-8 and TRBJ2-1 genes, is GAGVSQSPRYKVAKRGQDVALRCDPISGHVSLFWYQQALGQGPEFLTYFQNEAQLDKSGLPSDRFFAERPEGSVSTLKIQRTQQEDSAVYLCASSLGIPAGGVDEQFFGPGTRLTVL.